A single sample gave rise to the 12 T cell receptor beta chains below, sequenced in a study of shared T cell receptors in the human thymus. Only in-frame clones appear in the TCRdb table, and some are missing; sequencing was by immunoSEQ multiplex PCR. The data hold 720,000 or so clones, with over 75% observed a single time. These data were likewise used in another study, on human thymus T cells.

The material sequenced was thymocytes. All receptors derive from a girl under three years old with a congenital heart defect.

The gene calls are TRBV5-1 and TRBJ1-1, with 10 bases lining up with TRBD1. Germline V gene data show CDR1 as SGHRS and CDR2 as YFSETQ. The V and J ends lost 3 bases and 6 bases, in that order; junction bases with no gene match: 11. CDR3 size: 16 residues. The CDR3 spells CASSSIMTGGGPEAFF. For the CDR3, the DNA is TGCGCCAGCAGCTCGATCATGACAGGGGGCGGACCTGAAGCTTTCTTT.

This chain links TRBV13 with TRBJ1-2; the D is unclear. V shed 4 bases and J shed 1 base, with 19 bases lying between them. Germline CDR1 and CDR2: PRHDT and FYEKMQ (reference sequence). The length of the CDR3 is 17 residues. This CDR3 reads CASSSNYALDLNYGYTF. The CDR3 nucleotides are TGTGCCAGCAGCTCCAACTACGCTCTAGATCTTAACTATGGCTACACCTTC.

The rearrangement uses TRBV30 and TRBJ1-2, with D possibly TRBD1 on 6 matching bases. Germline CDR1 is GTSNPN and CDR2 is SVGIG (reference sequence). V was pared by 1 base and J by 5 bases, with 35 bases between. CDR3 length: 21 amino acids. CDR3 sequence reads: CAWSGSWDNTVGLRAVYGYTF. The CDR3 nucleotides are TGTGCCTGGAGTGGCTCGTGGGACAACACCGTGGGTCTCCGAGCAGTGTATGGCTACACCTTC.

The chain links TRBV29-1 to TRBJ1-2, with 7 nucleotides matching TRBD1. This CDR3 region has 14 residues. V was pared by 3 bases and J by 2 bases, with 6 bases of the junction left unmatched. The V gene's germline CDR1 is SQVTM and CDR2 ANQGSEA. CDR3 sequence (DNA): TGCAGCGTTGAGGGGGACAGTCCGAACTATGGCTACACCTTC. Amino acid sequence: CSVEGDSPNYGYTF. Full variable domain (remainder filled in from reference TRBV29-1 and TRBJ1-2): SAVISQKPSRDICQRGTSLTIQCQVDSQVTMMFWYRQQPGQSLTLIATANQGSEATYESGFVIDKFPISRPNLTFSTLTVSNMSPEDSSIYLCSVEGDSPNYGYTFGSGTRLTVV.

CDR3 in amino acids: CASSLNNGEPQETQYF. DNA for the CDR3: TGTGCCAGCAGCTTAAATAACGGGGAACCACAAGAGACCCAGTACTTC. The V and J genes are TRBV7-2 and TRBJ2-5, with D maybe TRBD2 (5 bases). With 2 bases removed from V and 2 bases from J, the gap between germline ends came to 15 bases. The CDR3 has 16 amino acids. Germline-derived CDR1 and CDR2 are SGHTA and FQGNSA.

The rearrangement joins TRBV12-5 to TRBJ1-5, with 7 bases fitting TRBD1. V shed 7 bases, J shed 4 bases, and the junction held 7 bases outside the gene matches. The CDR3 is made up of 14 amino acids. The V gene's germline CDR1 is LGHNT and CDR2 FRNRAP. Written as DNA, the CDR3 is TGTGCTAGTGCCCCACCAGGGGGAAATCAGCCCCAGCATTTT. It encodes CASAPPGGNQPQHF.

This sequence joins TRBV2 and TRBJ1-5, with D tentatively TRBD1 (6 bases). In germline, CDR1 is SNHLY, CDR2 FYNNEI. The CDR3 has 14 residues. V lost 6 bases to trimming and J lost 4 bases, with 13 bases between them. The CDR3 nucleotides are TGTGCCAGCAGGCTAAACAGGGTTAATCAGCCCCAGCATTTT. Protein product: CASRLNRVNQPQHF. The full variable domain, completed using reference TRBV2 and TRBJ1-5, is EPEVTQTPSHQVTQMGQEVILRCVPISNHLYFYWYRQILGQKVEFLVSFYNNEISEKSEIFDDQFSVERPDGSNFTLKIRSTKLEDSAMYFCASRLNRVNQPQHFGDGTRLSIL.

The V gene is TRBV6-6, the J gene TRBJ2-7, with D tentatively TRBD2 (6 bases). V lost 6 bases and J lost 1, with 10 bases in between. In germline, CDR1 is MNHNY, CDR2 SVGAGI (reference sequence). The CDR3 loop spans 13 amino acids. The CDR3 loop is CASSTGTSYEQYF. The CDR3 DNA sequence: TGTGCCAGCAGCACCGGGACTTCCTACGAGCAGTACTTC.

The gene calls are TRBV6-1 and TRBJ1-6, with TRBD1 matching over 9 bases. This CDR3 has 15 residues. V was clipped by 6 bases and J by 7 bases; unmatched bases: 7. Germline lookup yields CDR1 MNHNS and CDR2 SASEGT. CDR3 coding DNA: TGTGCCAGCAGCGTCTCCGGGACAGGGAATTCACCCCTCCACTTT. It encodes CASSVSGTGNSPLHF.

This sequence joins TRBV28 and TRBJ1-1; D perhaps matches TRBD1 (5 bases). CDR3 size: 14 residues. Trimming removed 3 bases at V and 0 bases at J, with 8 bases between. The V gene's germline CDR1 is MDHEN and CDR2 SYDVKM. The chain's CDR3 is CASSLADMNTEAFF. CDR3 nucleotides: TGTGCCAGCAGTTTGGCGGACATGAACACTGAAGCTTTCTTT.

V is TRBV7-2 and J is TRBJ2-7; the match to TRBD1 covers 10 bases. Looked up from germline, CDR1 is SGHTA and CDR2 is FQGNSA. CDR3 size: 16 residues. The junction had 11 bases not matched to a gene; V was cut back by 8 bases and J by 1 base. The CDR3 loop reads CASSKQRTGGSYEQYF. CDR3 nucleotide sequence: TGTGCCAGCTCAAAGCAGCGGACAGGGGGATCCTACGAGCAGTACTTC. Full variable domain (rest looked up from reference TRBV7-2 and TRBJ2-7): GAGVSQSPSNKVTEKGKDVELRCDPISGHTALYWYRQSLGQGLEFLIYFQGNSAPDKSGLPSDRFSAERTGGSVSTLTIQRTQQEDSAVYLCASSKQRTGGSYEQYFGPGTRLTVT.

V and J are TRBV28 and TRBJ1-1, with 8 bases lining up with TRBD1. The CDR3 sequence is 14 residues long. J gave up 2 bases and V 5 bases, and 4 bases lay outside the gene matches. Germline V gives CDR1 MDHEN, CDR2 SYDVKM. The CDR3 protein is CASSLGQDNTEAFF. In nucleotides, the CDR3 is TGTGCCAGCAGTCTGGGACAGGACAACACTGAAGCTTTCTTT.